A single sample is the source of the 14 T cell receptor beta chains below, sequenced in a study of blood T cells in healthy people across ages. It was with a sample-barcoded 5' primer and a J-beta primer mix that a second PCR of about 7 to 12 cycles was run. TCRdb analysed the 5' RACE reads with MiXCR anew, one entry per CDR3 protein. The sample has 1.5 million to 2 million distinct CDR3 sequences; 28% are singletons. Sequenced material: blood. The source is a woman aged 30 to 39 in good health.

The rearrangement uses TRBV11-2 and TRBJ2-3, with TRBD1 matching over 7 bases. Trimming cost V 1 base and J 3 bases; bases outside gene matches: 4. The CDR3 has 15 residues. Germline-derived CDR1 and CDR2 are SGHAT and FQNNGV. In DNA, the CDR3 is TGTGCCAGCAGCTTAGGGGGACAGACAACAGATACGCAGTATTTT. This translates into CASSLGGQTTDTQYF.

This chain joins TRBV20-1 and TRBJ1-2, with D hard to call. The CDR3 sequence is 12 residues long. V lost 5 bases to trimming and J lost 5 bases, with 12 bases between them. Germline loops: CDR1 DFQATT, CDR2 SNEGSKA (reference sequence). CDR3 sequence (DNA): TGCAGTGCTGAAGAGGTCCCATATGGCTACACCTTC. It encodes CSAEEVPYGYTF.

CDR3 region: CASREGPNSNQPQHF. CDR3 DNA sequence: TGTGCCAGCAGGGAGGGTCCAAATAGCAATCAGCCCCAGCATTTT. The chain joins TRBV2 to TRBJ1-5; D uncertain. This CDR3 spans 15 amino acids. V was shortened by 6 bases and J by 0 bases, with 12 bases between the two germline ends. In germline, CDR1 is SNHLY, CDR2 FYNNEI.

The chain uses TRBV24-1 and TRBJ2-3, with D perhaps matching TRBD1 or TRBD2 (6 bases each). This CDR3 spans 15 amino acids. The germline CDR1 and CDR2 sequences are KGHDR and SFDVKD. The V end lost 10 bases, the J end lost 4 bases, and 20 bases lay between the germline ends. The CDR3 loop is CATYRGAEGPDTQYF. The CDR3 DNA reads TGTGCCACTTATAGGGGGGCCGAGGGCCCAGATACGCAGTATTTT.

The chain links TRBV5-5 to TRBJ1-6; 10 bases align to TRBD1. After removal of 2 bases from V and 7 bases from J, the junction contained 6 bases not matched to a gene. CDR3 length equals 16 residues. Germline CDR1 reads SGHKS; CDR2 reads YYEKEE (reference sequence). Here the CDR3 DNA reads TGTGCCAGCAGCTTATACCCGGGACAGGGGAATTCACCCCTCCACTTT. Protein: CASSLYPGQGNSPLHF. Filled out from reference TRBV5-5 and TRBJ1-6, the complete variable domain reads DAGVTQSPTHLIKTRGQQVTLRCSPISGHKSVSWYQQVLGQGPQFIFQYYEKEERGRGNFPDRFSARQFPNYSSELNVNALLLGDSALYLCASSLYPGQGNSPLHFGNGTRLTVT.

The chain couples TRBV7-6 to TRBJ2-3; D gene unclear. From germline, CDR1 is SGHVS and CDR2 FNYEAQ. The CDR3 has 15 residues. Trimming pared 3 bases from V and 0 bases from J, leaving 10 bases between. The chain's CDR3 is CASSLKGGSTDTQYF. The CDR3 nucleotides are TGTGCCAGCAGCTTGAAGGGCGGTAGCACAGATACGCAGTATTTT.

This clonotype appeared a few times. This chain joins TRBV27 and TRBJ1-2; 10 bases match TRBD1. The CDR3 spans 16 residues. V was clipped by 5 bases and J by 5 bases; unmatched bases: 11. Germline V gene lookup returns CDR1 MNHEY and CDR2 SMNVEV (reference sequence). The CDR3, as DNA: TGTGCCAGCAGTACAACCTGGACAGGGGGGGAATATGGCTACACCTTC. It codes for CASSTTWTGGEYGYTF.

V is TRBV5-1 and J is TRBJ1-1; the D gene is possibly TRBD1 (5 bases). V lost 0 bases, J lost 4 bases, and 7 bases lay in between. Germline V gives CDR1 SGHRS, CDR2 YFSETQ. This CDR3 spans 13 amino acids. Here the CDR3 DNA reads TGCGCCAGCAGCTTGGGACAGCTCACTGAAGCTTTCTTT. This sequence encodes CASSLGQLTEAFF.

The chain links TRBV7-2 to TRBJ2-3; the D gene could be TRBD1 or TRBD2 (5 bases each). Trimming stripped 6 bases from V and 1 base from J, with 11 bases between. The CDR3 consists of 14 residues. CDR1 SGHTA and CDR2 FQGNSA come from the germline V gene. CDR3 sequence (DNA): TGTGCCAGCAGGACGGGACGGGGCACAGATACGCAGTATTTT. Translation gives CASRTGRGTDTQYF.

About this clonotype itself: Given a much more abundant clone one base away, this may be a read error. The CDR3 sequence is CASSPRGYRDSYEQFF. CDR3 bases: TGTGCCAGCAGCCCTAGAGGGTACAGGGACTCCTACGAGCAGTTCTTC. V is TRBV7-2 and J is TRBJ2-1, with D perhaps given as TRBD1 or TRBD2 (6 bases each). Trimming removed 5 bases from V and 10 bases from J, with 24 bases in between. This CDR3 contains 16 residues. CDR1 and CDR2 (germline): SGHTA, FQGNSA.

This chain uses TRBV4-1 with TRBJ2-5, with D perhaps TRBD1 (5 bases). CDR3 length: 16 amino acids. The V end lost 1 base, the J end lost 1 base, and 13 bases lay between the germline ends. Germline V gene lookup returns CDR1 MGHRA and CDR2 YSYEKL. This chain's CDR3 is CASSQGVMGPQETQYF. CDR3 in DNA: TGCGCCAGCAGCCAAGGGGTAATGGGGCCCCAAGAGACCCAGTACTTC.

The CDR3 sequence: CASSSPESTNEKLFF. CDR3 DNA sequence: TGTGCCAGCAGTTCCCCCGAGTCAACTAATGAAAAACTGTTTTTT. J is TRBJ1-4 and V is TRBV28; no definite D call. The CDR3 is 15 amino acids. Germline CDR1 and CDR2: MDHEN and SYDVKM. V was clipped by 4 bases and J by 0 bases, with 9 bases between them.

This clonotype has just a few counts. This chain joins TRBV7-3 and TRBJ2-4; 7 bases align to TRBD1. The J call may be mistaken, given a closer DNA end match to TRBJ2-7. The CDR3 contains 14 residues. The germline CDR1 and CDR2 sequences are SGHTA and FQGTGA. In nucleotides, the CDR3 is TGTGCCAGCAGCTCAGCAGGGGGATTGAACGAGCAGTACTTC. Its protein is CASSSAGGLNEQYF.

This chain uses TRBV20-1 with TRBJ2-5; TRBD2 matches at 7 bases. The V segment lost 8 bases and the J segment 4 bases; nucleotides outside the gene matches: 10. CDR3 size: 13 residues. Germline V gene data show CDR1 as DFQATT and CDR2 as SNEGSKA (reference sequence). As DNA, the CDR3 is TGCAGTCCGACGGTCCCGGGGGGAGAGACCCAGTACTTC. Its protein is CSPTVPGGETQYF.